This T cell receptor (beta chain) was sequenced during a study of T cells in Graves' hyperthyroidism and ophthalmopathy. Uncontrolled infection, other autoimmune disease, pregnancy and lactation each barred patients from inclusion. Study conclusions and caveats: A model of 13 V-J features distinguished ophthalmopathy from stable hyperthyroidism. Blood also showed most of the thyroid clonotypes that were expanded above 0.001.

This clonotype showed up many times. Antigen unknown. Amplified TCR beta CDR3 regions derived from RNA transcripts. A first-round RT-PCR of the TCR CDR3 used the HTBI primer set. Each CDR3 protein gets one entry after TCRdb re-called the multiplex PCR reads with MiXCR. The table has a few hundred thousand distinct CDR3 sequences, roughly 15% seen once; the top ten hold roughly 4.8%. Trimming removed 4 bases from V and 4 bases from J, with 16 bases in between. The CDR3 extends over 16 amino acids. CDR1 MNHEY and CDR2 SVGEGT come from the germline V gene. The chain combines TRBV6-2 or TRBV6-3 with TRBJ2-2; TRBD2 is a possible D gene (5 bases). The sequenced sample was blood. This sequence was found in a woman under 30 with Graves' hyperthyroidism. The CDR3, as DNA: TGTGCCAGCAGTTGGGCCGCTCTAGCAGGCACCGGGGAGCTGTTTTTT. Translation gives CASSWAALAGTGELFF.